This T cell receptor beta chain was documented in a study of a mutant IDH1 vaccine in newly diagnosed glioma (dated by TCRdb to about 2021). In the study overall: Patients were given eight vaccinations, in weeks 1, 3, 5, 7, 11, 15, 19 and 23, which matched visits V03 through V10. Longitudinal TCRB deep sequencing was performed for about two dozen treated patients wherever samples were available for exploratory analyses. Vaccination started 4-6 weeks after radiotherapy alone, or was given together with temozolomide cycles in the groups whose treatment included chemotherapy. Of the roughly 32 treated patients, approximately 60% were male and around 40% were female, and a mean age of approximately 40 years was recorded. Prior to enrollment, standard therapy consisting of radiotherapy alone, temozolomide alone, or radiochemotherapy with temozolomide had been administered to patients, with the combination being received by most patients. Peripheral blood was collected at six visits: V03 (baseline), V05, V07, V10, V12 and V13. The full study reports these points: Across multiple MHC alleles, vaccine-induced immune responses were seen in 90% to 95% of patients. It was noted by the authors that analyses of patient blood samples could not be reproduced owing to sample limitations. Selection of PBMC samples for TCRB deep sequencing was based on availability. Pseudoprogression appeared unrelated to alterations in the top peripheral T cell clonotypes detected by TCRB sequencing.

This specimen's time point label, per the study, means: week 11, during vaccination. Each vaccine dose was 300 ug of a 20-mer mutant IDH1 peptide in Montanide, given subcutaneously with topical imiquimod. All donors had newly diagnosed IDH1-mutant astrocytomas of WHO grade 3 or 4 that showed loss of nuclear ATRX. The samples were drawn from NOA16, a multicentre, single-arm, open-label phase I trial in Germany that tested a mutant IDH1 peptide vaccine in humans for the first time. Genomic DNA for TCRB sequencing was extracted from EDTA blood using the DNeasy Blood and Tissue Kit. This clone was observed once. The antigen it recognizes is unknown. No per-base quality is available; no much larger clone lies one base away. Based on the germline V gene, the CDR1 and CDR2 sequences are LGHNA and YNFKEQ. V is pared back by 1 base and J by 1 base, with 1 base lying between the germline termini. There are 12 amino acids in the CDR3, from cysteine to phenylalanine inclusive. The DNA shown is the 36-base CDR3, in frame from base 1.

The method was the immunoSEQ multiplex PCR assay. Rearranged TCR beta chain sequences were amplified using the hsTCRB Kit according to the manufacturer's protocol. An Illumina MiSeq was used to sequence the TCRB libraries. In the source study's methods: The kit vendor's proprietary platform handled demultiplexing, trimming and gene mapping. Held by TCRdb, this immuneACCESS table contains in-frame sequences only and omits some clones. Under half of the omission traces to an unresolved V gene where checked; the cause of the rest is unknown. The V and J calls and clone size are taken from that table; D and trimming were inferred from the DNA. The sample table contains some 25,000 clones; only one count was recorded for around 82% of them. The top ten clones comprise approximately 9% of the sample.

The chain couples TRBV4-2 to TRBJ2-5, with no D gene named confidently. The source was PBMCs, collected from a glioma patient whose treatment included an IDH1 peptide vaccine. The clonotype was recovered from a woman aged 18-35 years with glioma. The nucleotide sequence reads TGTGCCAGCAGCCAAGCCCAAGAGACCCAGTACTTC. Translated, this gives CASSQAQETQYF.